A single sample is the source of the 8 T cell receptor beta chains below, sequenced in a study of shared clonotypes between healthy human individuals. Sequencing was performed with immunoSEQ multiplex PCR; in TCRdb, only in-frame clones are kept and a portion is missing. The repertoire holds under 1,100,000 clones, about 75% seen once, with approximately 1.5% in the top ten. Sequencing was carried out using memory CD4+ T cells sorted from blood. The subset denotes: CD45RA-negative fraction. These receptors were taken from a young man in good health.

V is TRBV4-1 and J is TRBJ2-1; D perhaps matches TRBD1 (6 bases). The CDR3 covers 16 residues. V dropped 8 bases and J dropped 8 bases, with 25 bases sitting between them. CDR1 MGHRA and CDR2 YSYEKL come from the germline V gene. The CDR3 loop is CASAVTYRVGIDEQFF. The CDR3 nucleotides read TGCGCCAGCGCAGTAACCTACAGGGTCGGAATCGATGAGCAGTTCTTC.

The chain's CDR3 is CASSLGGGQPQHF. The CDR3 DNA sequence: TGTGCCAGCAGCCTTGGGGGAGGACAGCCCCAGCATTTT. This chain uses TRBV9 with TRBJ1-5, with D possibly being TRBD1 (5 bases). Per germline, CDR1 SGDLS and CDR2 YYNGEE. This CDR3 region has 13 residues. Trimming took 4 bases from V and 7 from J, leaving 12 bases between them.

V is TRBV30 and J is TRBJ1-3; no firm D call. The ends were cut back, 2 bases at V and 4 bases at J, with 18 bases in the middle. The CDR3 runs 16 residues. Germline values: CDR1 GTSNPN, CDR2 SVGIG (reference sequence). CDR3 amino acids: CAWSPGKLSKGNTIYF. The CDR3 DNA follows: TGTGCCTGGAGTCCGGGAAAGTTATCGAAAGGAAACACCATATATTTT.

The chain combines TRBV18 with TRBJ2-5; D may be TRBD1 (5 bases). V lost 4 bases to trimming and J lost 2 bases, with 8 bases between them. The V gene's germline CDR1 is KGHSH and CDR2 LQKENI. The CDR3 length is 13 residues. Here the CDR3 DNA reads TGTGCCAGCTCACTCCGACAGCAAGAGACCCAGTACTTC. This encodes CASSLRQQETQYF.

The genes are TRBV25-1 and TRBJ2-6; TRBD1 matches 7 bases. This CDR3 spans 16 amino acids. V lost 8 bases and J lost 0; bases outside the gene matches: 7. Germline lookup yields CDR1 MGHDK and CDR2 SYGVNS. This CDR3 reads CASARQGSSGANVLTF. CDR3 DNA: TGTGCCAGCGCCAGACAGGGTTCCTCTGGGGCCAACGTCCTGACTTTC.

The chain carries TRBV9 and TRBJ1-4; D remains ambiguous. The CDR3 covers 16 residues. V was cut by 3 bases and J by 0 bases, with 12 bases left in between. Germline V gene sequence: CDR1 SGDLS, CDR2 YYNGEE. CDR3 sequence: CASSATMAATNEKLFF. The CDR3 bases are TGTGCCAGCAGCGCAACCATGGCTGCAACTAATGAAAAACTGTTTTTT.

V is TRBV7-2 and J is TRBJ1-5; no clear D. The CDR3 spans 14 residues. In germline, CDR1 is SGHTA, CDR2 FQGNSA. The V and J ends lost 5 bases and 3 bases respectively, with 11 bases between them. The CDR3 reads CASSGGISNQPQHF. In DNA, the CDR3 is TGTGCCAGCAGCGGCGGCATCTCCAATCAGCCCCAGCATTTT.

This chain connects TRBV11-2 to TRBJ2-7; 10 nucleotides line up with TRBD2. The CDR3 is 16 residues long. After removal of 3 bases from V and 2 bases from J, the junction contained 7 bases not matched to a gene. In germline, CDR1 is SGHAT, CDR2 FQNNGV. This CDR3 reads CASSLLSGGLTYEQYF. CDR3 nucleotide sequence: TGTGCCAGCAGCTTGCTTAGCGGGGGGCTCACCTACGAGCAGTACTTC.